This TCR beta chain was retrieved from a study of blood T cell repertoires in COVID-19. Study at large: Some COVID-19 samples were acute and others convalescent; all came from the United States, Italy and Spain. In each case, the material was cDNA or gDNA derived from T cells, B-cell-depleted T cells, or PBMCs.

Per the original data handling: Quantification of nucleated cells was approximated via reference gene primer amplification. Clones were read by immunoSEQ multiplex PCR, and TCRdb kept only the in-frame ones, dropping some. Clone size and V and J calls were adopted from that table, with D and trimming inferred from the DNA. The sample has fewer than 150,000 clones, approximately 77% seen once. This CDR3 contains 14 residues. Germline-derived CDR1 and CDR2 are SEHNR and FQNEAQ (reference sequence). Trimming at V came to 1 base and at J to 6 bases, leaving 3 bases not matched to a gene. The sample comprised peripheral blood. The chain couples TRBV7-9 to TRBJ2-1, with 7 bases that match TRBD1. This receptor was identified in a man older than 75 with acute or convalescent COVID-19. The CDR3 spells CASSLGPGGNEQFF. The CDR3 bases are TGTGCCAGCAGCTTAGGCCCAGGGGGCAATGAGCAGTTCTTC.